This T cell receptor beta chain was sequenced in a study of OX40 agonist ivuxolimab in advanced cancers. As for the study in general: The drug used for patients, ivuxolimab, was an agonistic anti-OX40 (CD134) antibody. Roughly two fifths of patients had received prior checkpoint inhibitor therapy.

Libraries were prepared by immunoSEQ multiplex PCR; TCRdb keeps only in-frame clonotypes and omits some of them. The table has approximately 160 clones, 80% to 90% seen once; the top ten hold roughly 14%. J lost 0 bases, V lost 0 bases, and 4 bases had no gene match. The CDR3 totals 19 residues. Germline loops: CDR1 SGHRS, CDR2 YFSETQ. In regard to this clone: Its antigen is undetermined.

Study-level points and caveats: Expanded clones belonging to CD8+ T cells outnumbered, on average, those of CD4+. The CD4+ and CD8+ T cells in the blood had expanded clonally by week 6 at 0.1 to 3.0 mg/kg.

This TCR derives from an adult with an advanced solid tumor such as melanoma, head and neck, liver or kidney cancer. The chain couples TRBV5-1 to TRBJ2-1, with TRBD2 matching over 15 bases. This sample was gathered in a trial of the OX40 agonist ivuxolimab. The CDR3 sequence is CASSLGGLAGGPSYNEQFF. CDR3 nucleotides: TGCGCCAGCAGCTTGGGAGGACTAGCGGGAGGGCCCTCCTACAATGAGCAGTTCTTC. Combining the CDR3 with reference TRBV5-1 and TRBJ2-1 gives the whole variable domain KAGVTQTPRYLIKTRGQQVTLSCSPISGHRSVSWYQQTPGQGLQFLFEYFSETQRNKGNFPGRFSGRQFSNSRSEMNVSTLELGDSALYLCASSLGGLAGGPSYNEQFFGPGTRLTVL.